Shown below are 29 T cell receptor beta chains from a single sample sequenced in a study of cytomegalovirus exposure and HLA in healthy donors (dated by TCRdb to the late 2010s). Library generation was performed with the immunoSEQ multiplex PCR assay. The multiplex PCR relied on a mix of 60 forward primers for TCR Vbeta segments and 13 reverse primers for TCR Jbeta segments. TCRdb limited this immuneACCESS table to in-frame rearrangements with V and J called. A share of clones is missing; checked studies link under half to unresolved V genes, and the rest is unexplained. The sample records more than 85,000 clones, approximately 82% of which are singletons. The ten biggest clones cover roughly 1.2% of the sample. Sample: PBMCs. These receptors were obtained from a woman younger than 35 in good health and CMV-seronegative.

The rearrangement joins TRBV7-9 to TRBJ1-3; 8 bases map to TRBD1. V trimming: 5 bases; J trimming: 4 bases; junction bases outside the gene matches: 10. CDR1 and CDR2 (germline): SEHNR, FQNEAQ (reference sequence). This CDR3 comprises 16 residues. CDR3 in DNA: TGTGCCAGCAGCGATAGCAGGGGGCAGGCAGGAAACACCATATATTTT. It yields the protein CASSDSRGQAGNTIYF.

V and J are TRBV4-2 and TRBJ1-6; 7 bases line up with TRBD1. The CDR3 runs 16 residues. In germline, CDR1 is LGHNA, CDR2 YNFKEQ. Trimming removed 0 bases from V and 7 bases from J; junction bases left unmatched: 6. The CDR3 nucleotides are TGTGCCAGCAGCCAAGATGGACCGGGACAGAATTCACCCCTCCACTTT. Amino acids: CASSQDGPGQNSPLHF.

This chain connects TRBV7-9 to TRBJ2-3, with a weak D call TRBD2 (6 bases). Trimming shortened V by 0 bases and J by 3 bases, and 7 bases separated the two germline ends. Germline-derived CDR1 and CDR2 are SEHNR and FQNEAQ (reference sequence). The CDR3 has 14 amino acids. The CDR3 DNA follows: TGTGCCAGCAGCTTAGCCGGGGGAACAGATACGCAGTATTTT. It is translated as CASSLAGGTDTQYF.

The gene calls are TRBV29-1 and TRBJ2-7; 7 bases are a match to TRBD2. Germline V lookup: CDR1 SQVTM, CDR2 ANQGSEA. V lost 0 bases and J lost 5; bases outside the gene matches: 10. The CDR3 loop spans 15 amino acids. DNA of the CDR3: TGCAGCGTTGAAGACCAGCGGGAAGGCGGCGACGAGCAGTACTTC. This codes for CSVEDQREGGDEQYF.

The CDR3 spells CASSLGGTGGRDEQYF. CDR3 bases: TGCGCCAGCAGCCTTGGGGGTACAGGGGGGAGGGACGAGCAGTACTTC. V and J are TRBV5-1 and TRBJ2-7, with D possibly matching TRBD1 (8 bases). Germline values: CDR1 SGHRS, CDR2 YFSETQ. V gave up 4 bases and J gave up 5 bases, with 22 bases separating them. The CDR3 is 16 residues long.

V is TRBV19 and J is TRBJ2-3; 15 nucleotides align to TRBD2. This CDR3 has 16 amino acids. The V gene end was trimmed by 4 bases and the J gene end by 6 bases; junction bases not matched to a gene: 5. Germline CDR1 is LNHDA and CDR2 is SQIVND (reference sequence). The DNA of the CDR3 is TGTGCCAGTAGTAAAGGACTAGCGGGGGGGCAGGATACGCAGTATTTT. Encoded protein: CASSKGLAGGQDTQYF. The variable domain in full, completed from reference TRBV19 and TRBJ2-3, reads DGGITQSPKYLFRKEGQNVTLSCEQNLNHDAMYWYRQDPGQGLRLIYYSQIVNDFQKGDIAEGYSVSREKKESFPLTVTSAQKNPTAFYLCASSKGLAGGQDTQYFGPGTRLTVL.

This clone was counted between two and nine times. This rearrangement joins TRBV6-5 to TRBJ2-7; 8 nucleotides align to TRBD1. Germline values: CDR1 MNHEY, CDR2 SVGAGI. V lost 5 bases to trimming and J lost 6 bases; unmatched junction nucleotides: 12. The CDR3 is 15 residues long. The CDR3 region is CASSPRRGQVVEQYF. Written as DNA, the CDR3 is TGTGCCAGCAGTCCTAGACGGGGACAGGTGGTCGAGCAGTACTTC.

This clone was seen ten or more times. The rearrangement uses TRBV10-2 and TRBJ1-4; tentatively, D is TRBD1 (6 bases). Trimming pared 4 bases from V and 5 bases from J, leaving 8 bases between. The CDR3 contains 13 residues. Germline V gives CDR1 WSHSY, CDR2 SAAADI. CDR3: CASSGQENEKLFF. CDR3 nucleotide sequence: TGCGCCAGCAGTGGACAGGAGAATGAAAAACTGTTTTTT.

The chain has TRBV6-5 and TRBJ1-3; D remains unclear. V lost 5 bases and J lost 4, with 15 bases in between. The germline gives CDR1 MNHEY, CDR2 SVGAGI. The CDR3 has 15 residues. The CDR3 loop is CASSQWRGSGNTIYF. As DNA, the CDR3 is TGTGCCAGCAGTCAATGGCGGGGATCCGGAAACACCATATATTTT.

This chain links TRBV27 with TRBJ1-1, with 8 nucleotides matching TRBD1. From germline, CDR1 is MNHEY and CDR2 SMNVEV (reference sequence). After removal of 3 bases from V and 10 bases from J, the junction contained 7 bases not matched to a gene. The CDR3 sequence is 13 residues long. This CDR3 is CASSFNSGGAAFF. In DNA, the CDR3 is TGTGCCAGCAGTTTCAATTCAGGGGGCGCAGCTTTCTTT.

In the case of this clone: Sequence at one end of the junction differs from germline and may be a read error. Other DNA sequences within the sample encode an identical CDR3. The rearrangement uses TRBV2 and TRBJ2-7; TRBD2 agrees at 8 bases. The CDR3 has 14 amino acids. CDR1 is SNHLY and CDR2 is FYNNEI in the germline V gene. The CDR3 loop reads CASRGGLAAHEQYF. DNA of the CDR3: TGTGCCAGCCGGGGGGGGTTAGCGGCCCACGAACAGTACTTC.

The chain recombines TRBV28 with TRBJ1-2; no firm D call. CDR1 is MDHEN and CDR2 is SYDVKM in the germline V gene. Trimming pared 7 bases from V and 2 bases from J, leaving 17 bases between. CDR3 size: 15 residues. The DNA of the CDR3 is TGTGCCAGCATATTGGATTCCGGGTCGAACTATGGCTACACCTTC. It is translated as CASILDSGSNYGYTF.

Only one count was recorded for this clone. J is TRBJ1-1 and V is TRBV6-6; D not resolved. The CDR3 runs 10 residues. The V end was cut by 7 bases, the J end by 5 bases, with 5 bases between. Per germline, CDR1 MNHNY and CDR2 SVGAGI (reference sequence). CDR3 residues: CASMRTEAFF. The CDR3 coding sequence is TGTGCCAGCATGCGAACTGAAGCTTTCTTT.

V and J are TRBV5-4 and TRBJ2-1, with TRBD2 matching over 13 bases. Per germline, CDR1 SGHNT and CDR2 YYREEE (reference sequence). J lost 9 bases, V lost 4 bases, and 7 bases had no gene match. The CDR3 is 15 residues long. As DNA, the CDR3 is TGTGCCAGCAGCCCACTAGCGGGGGGGCTGGGTGAGCAGTTCTTC. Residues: CASSPLAGGLGEQFF.

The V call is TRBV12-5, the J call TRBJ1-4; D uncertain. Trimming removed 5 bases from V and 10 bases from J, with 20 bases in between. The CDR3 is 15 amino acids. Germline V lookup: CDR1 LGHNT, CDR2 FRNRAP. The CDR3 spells CASGPWESGHGKLFF. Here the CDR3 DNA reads TGTGCTAGTGGTCCTTGGGAGTCTGGGCACGGAAAACTGTTTTTT.

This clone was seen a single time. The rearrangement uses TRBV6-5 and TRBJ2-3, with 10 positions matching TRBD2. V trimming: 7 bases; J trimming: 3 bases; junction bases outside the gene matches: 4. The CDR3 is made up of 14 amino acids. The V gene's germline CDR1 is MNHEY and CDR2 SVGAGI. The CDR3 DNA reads TGTGCCAGCAACCCGACTAGCGGGACAGATACGCAGTATTTT. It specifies CASNPTSGTDTQYF.

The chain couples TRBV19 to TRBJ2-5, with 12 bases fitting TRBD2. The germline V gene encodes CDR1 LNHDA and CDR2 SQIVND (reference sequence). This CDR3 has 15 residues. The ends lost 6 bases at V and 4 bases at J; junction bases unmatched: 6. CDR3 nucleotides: TGTGCCAGTAGGAACCTAGCGGGAGGGCGAGAGACCCAGTACTTC. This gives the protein CASRNLAGGRETQYF.

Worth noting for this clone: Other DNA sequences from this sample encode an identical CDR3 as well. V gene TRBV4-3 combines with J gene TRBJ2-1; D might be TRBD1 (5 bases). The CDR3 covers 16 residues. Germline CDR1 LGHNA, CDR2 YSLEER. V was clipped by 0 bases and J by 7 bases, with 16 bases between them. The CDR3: CASSQDYWGGKNEQFF. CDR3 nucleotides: TGCGCCAGCAGCCAAGATTATTGGGGCGGCAAGAATGAGCAGTTCTTC.

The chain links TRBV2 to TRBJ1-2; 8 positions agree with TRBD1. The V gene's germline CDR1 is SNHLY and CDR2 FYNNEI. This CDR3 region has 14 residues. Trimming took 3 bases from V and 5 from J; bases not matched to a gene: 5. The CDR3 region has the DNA TGTGCCAGCAGTGACGTCAGGGGGCTATATGGCTACACCTTC. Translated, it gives CASSDVRGLYGYTF.

CDR3 in amino acids: CASNSQGAGQPQHF. The CDR3 DNA reads as TGTGCCAGCAACTCTCAGGGGGCAGGACAGCCCCAGCATTTT. The chain recombines TRBV28 with TRBJ1-5, with 8 bases that match TRBD1. V was clipped by 7 bases and J by 7 bases; unmatched bases: 9. The CDR3 length is 14 residues. Germline V CDR1 and CDR2: MDHEN, SYDVKM.

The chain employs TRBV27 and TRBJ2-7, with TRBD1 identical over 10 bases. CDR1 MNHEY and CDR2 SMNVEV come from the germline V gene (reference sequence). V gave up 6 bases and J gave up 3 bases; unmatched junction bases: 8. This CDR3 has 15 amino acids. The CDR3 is CASRPDRGLFYEQYF. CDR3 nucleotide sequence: TGTGCCAGCAGACCTGACAGGGGGCTTTTCTACGAGCAGTACTTC.

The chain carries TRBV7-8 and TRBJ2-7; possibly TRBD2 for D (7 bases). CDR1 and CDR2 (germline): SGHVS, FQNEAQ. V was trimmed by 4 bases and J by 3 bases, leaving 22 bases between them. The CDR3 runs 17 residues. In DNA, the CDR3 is TGTGCCAGCAGCTCCCCGGGGGCAGCGGGGTTCCTCTACGAGCAGTACTTC. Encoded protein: CASSSPGAAGFLYEQYF.

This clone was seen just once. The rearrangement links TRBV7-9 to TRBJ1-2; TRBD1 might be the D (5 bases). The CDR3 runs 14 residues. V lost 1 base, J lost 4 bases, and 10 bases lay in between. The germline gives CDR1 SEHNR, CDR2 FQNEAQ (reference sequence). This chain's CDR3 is CASSLVAGFYGYTF. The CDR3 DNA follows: TGTGCCAGCAGCTTAGTGGCAGGGTTCTATGGCTACACCTTC.

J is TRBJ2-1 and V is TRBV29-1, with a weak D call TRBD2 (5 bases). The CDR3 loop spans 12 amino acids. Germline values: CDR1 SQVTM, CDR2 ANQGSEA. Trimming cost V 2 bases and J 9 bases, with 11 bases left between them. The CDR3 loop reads CSVESGEGEQFF. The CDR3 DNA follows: TGCAGCGTTGAAAGCGGAGAGGGTGAGCAGTTCTTC.

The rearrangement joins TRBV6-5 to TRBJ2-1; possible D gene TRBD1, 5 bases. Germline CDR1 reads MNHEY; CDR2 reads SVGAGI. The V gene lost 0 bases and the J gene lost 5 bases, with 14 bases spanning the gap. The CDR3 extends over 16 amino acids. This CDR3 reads CASSYSSGAINNEQFF. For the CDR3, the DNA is TGTGCCAGCAGTTACTCGAGTGGGGCAATAAACAATGAGCAGTTCTTC.

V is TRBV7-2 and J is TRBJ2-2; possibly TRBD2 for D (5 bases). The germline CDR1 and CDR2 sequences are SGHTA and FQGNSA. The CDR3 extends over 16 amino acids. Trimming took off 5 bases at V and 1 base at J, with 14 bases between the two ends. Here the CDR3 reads CASSPGRAGNTGELFF. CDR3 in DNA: TGTGCCAGCAGCCCCGGACGGGCGGGGAACACCGGGGAGCTGTTTTTT.

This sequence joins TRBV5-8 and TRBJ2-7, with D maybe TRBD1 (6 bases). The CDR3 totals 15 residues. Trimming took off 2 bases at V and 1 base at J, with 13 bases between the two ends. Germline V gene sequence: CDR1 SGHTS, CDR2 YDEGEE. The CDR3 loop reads CASSFRTDPSYEQYF. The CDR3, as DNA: TGTGCCAGCAGCTTTAGGACAGATCCGTCCTACGAGCAGTACTTC.

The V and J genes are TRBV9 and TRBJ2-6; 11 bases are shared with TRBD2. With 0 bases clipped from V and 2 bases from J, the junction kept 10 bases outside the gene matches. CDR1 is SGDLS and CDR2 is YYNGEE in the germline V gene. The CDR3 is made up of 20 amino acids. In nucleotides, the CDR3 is TGTGCCAGCAGCGTAGCCCCCCTACTAGCGGGAGACACTGGGGCCAACGTCCTGACTTTC. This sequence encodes CASSVAPLLAGDTGANVLTF.

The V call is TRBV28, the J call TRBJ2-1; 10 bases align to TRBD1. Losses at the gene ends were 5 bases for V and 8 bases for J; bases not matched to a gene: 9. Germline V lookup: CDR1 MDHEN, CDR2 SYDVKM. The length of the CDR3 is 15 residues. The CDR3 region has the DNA TGTGCCAGCAGTCCCTCGGGACAGGGGAGGGATGAGCAGTTCTTC. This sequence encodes CASSPSGQGRDEQFF.